This T cell receptor beta chain was obtained from a study of cytomegalovirus exposure and HLA in healthy donors. Findings and caveats of the study: The study designated fewer than 200 TCR beta chains cytomegalovirus-associated. The authors later linked a missense DCLRE1C variant to TCR beta V- and J-gene trimming. Within an earlier analysis, most TCR beta V segments proved productive either about 87% or about 30% of the time. TRBV6-2, TRBV6-3 and some other V segments were excluded as indistinguishable.

PCR employed 60 Vbeta and 13 Jbeta primers. The protocol was immunoSEQ multiplex PCR, while the TCRdb copy is restricted to in-frame clones and leaves out a portion. The profile shows about 130,000 clones, around 83% of them singletons. Germline V gene sequence: CDR1 SSHAT, CDR2 FNYEAQ (reference sequence). The V and J ends lost 5 bases and 3 bases, in that order; junction bases with no gene match: 7. The CDR3 contains 15 residues. This clone has a handful of counts. Antigen specificity is unknown. J is TRBJ2-7 and V is TRBV7-7, with 10 bases fitting TRBD1. This TCR derives from a woman between 18 and 29 years old in good health and CMV-seropositive. Sequencing was performed on PBMCs. CDR3 in DNA: TGTGCCAGCAGCCCCGGACAGGGGGTGGGCTACGAGCAGTACTTC. Protein: CASSPGQGVGYEQYF.